This T cell receptor (beta chain) was sequenced during a study of blood T cell repertoires in COVID-19. Study-wide background: Sample material is recorded as cDNA or gDNA derived from T cells, B-cell-depleted T cells, or PBMCs.

The V and J ends lost 1 base and 5 bases respectively, with 20 bases between them. This CDR3 has 17 amino acids. CDR1 is SEHNR and CDR2 is FQNEAQ in the germline V gene (reference sequence). The assay was immunoSEQ multiplex PCR, and TCRdb's table has in-frame clones only and misses some. This sample has 190,000 or so clones, with about 89% found just once. The specimen sequenced was PBMCs or T cells enriched from blood (not recorded which). The chain has TRBV7-9 and TRBJ1-1; D not certain. The origin of this receptor is a woman in her late teens or twenties who had recovered from COVID-19. The CDR3 DNA is TGTGCCAGCAGCTTAGTATCGGGCAGGCCGGGAGGGACTGAAGCTTTCTTT. Residues: CASSLVSGRPGGTEAFF.